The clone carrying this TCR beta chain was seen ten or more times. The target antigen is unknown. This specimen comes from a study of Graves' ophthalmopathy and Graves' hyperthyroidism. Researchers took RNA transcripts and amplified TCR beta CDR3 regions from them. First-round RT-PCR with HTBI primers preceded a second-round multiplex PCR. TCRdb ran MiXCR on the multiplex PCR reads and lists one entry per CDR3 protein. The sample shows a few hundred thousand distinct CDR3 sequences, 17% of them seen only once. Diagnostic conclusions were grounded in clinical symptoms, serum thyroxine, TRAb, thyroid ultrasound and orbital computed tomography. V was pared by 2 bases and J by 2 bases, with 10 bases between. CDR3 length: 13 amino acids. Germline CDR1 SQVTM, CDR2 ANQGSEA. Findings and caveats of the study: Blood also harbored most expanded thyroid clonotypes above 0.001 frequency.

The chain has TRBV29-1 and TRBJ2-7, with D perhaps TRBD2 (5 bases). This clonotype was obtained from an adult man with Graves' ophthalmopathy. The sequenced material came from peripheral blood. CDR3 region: CSVERETPYEQYF. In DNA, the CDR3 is TGCAGCGTTGAAAGGGAGACCCCCTACGAGCAGTACTTC.